A single sample gave rise to the 20 T cell receptor beta chains below, sequenced in a study of blood T cell repertoires in COVID-19. Sequencing used immunoSEQ multiplex PCR; TCRdb keeps in-frame clones, though not all of them. The profile shows 200,000 to 300,000 clones, roughly 90% of them singletons. The sequenced material came from peripheral blood. These receptors were collected from a man aged 25-40 years with active or convalescent COVID-19.

In this sample, this clone turned up once. The chain recombines TRBV9 with TRBJ1-2; TRBD1 is a possible D gene (6 bases). Germline CDR1 is SGDLS and CDR2 is YYNGEE. The CDR3 sequence is 14 residues long. With 0 bases removed from V and 6 bases from J, the gap between germline ends came to 12 bases. The CDR3 region is CASSVGDTQDGYTF. Here the CDR3 DNA reads TGTGCCAGCAGCGTAGGGGACACGCAGGATGGCTACACCTTC.

V gene TRBV6-6 combines with J gene TRBJ1-1; TRBD1 aligns across 10 bases. The V and J ends lost 8 bases and 7 bases, in that order; junction bases with no gene match: 4. This CDR3 contains 12 residues. Looked up from germline, CDR1 is MNHNY and CDR2 is SVGAGI (reference sequence). The CDR3 here is CASRGQGVEAFF. The CDR3 region has the DNA TGTGCCAGCCGCGGACAGGGGGTTGAAGCTTTCTTT.

The chain combines TRBV7-9 with TRBJ2-2; D is perhaps TRBD1 (6 bases). CDR3 length equals 14 residues. The V and J ends lost 5 bases and 3 bases respectively, with 10 bases between them. Germline loops: CDR1 SEHNR, CDR2 FQNEAQ (reference sequence). CDR3: CASSVDRYTGELFF. The CDR3 DNA sequence: TGTGCCAGCAGCGTCGACAGGTACACCGGGGAGCTGTTTTTT.

The CDR3 DNA follows: TGTGCCAGCAGTTACAGGGCCCAAGAGACCCAGTACTTC. Residues: CASSYRAQETQYF. The chain employs TRBV27 and TRBJ2-5; D perhaps matches TRBD1 (6 bases). The CDR3 totals 13 residues. Germline CDR1 MNHEY, CDR2 SMNVEV (reference sequence). V lost 4 bases, J lost 1 base, and 7 bases lay in between.

The chain recombines TRBV15 with TRBJ2-2; 12 positions match TRBD1. This CDR3 has 18 amino acids. Germline lookup yields CDR1 LNHNV and CDR2 YYDKDF (reference sequence). V gave up 5 bases and J gave up 4 bases; unmatched junction bases: 11. The chain's CDR3 is CATSPLRGTGGSTGELFF. CDR3 coding DNA: TGTGCCACCAGCCCCCTTAGGGGGACAGGGGGCAGCACCGGGGAGCTGTTTTTT.

The J gene is TRBJ2-1, the V gene TRBV5-6; unclear D gene. CDR3 length: 13 residues. Germline V gene sequence: CDR1 SGHDT, CDR2 YYEEEE. V gave up 0 bases and J gave up 9 bases, with 10 bases separating them. DNA for the CDR3: TGTGCCAGCAGCTTGGATGCTAGGAGTGAGCAGTTCTTC. This gives the protein CASSLDARSEQFF.

In regard to this clone: The same CDR3 can be traced to other DNA sequences in this sample. The chain joins TRBV7-2 to TRBJ2-3, with 12 bases aligning to TRBD2. This CDR3 region has 16 residues. Germline trimming cut 1 base from V and 1 base from J; bases unmatched to any gene: 0. The V gene's germline CDR1 is SGHTA and CDR2 FQGNSA. The CDR3: CASSLGLAGGTDTQYF. The CDR3 bases are TGTGCCAGCAGCTTAGGACTAGCGGGGGGCACAGATACGCAGTATTTT.

The rearrangement links TRBV7-8 to TRBJ2-2; 10 positions match TRBD1. This CDR3 comprises 17 residues. Germline assignment: CDR1 SGHVS and CDR2 FQNEAQ. Germline trimming cut 1 base from V and 3 bases from J; bases unmatched to any gene: 5. CDR3 DNA: TGTGCCAGCAGCTTAGTACACGGGACAGGGGACACCGGGGAGCTGTTTTTT. It encodes CASSLVHGTGDTGELFF.

This rearrangement joins TRBV4-3 to TRBJ2-3; maybe TRBD1 (6 bases). V lost 4 bases, J lost 8 bases, and 16 bases lay in between. In germline, CDR1 is LGHNA, CDR2 YSLEER. The length of the CDR3 is 14 residues. CDR3 in amino acids: CASSPGESPGTQYF. CDR3 nucleotide sequence: TGCGCCAGCAGCCCAGGGGAAAGTCCGGGTACGCAGTATTTT.

J is TRBJ1-5 and V is TRBV27; 9 bases map to TRBD1. This CDR3 comprises 14 residues. CDR1 and CDR2 from the germline V gene are MNHEY and SMNVEV (reference sequence). Trimming cost V 5 bases and J 6 bases; bases outside gene matches: 5. The CDR3 loop is CASSPQGAVQPQHF. The CDR3 nucleotides read TGTGCCAGCAGTCCACAGGGGGCGGTTCAGCCCCAGCATTTT.

This sequence joins TRBV5-1 and TRBJ2-1, with TRBD1 matching 9 bases. There are 15 residues in the CDR3. CDR1 SGHRS and CDR2 YFSETQ come from the germline V gene. J was trimmed by 5 bases and V by 2 bases; bases with no gene match: 5. Here the CDR3 reads CASSLLDRGNNEQFF. CDR3 nucleotide sequence: TGCGCCAGCAGCTTATTAGACAGGGGGAACAATGAGCAGTTCTTC.

The chain combines TRBV4-1 with TRBJ1-5, with 8 bases identical to TRBD1. V was pared by 4 bases and J by 3 bases, with 2 bases of the junction left unmatched. The germline V gene encodes CDR1 MGHRA and CDR2 YSYEKL. The CDR3 runs 14 residues. CDR3 bases: TGCGCCAGCAGCCCAGGGGGCTCCAATCAGCCCCAGCATTTT. This sequence encodes CASSPGGSNQPQHF.

The chain uses TRBV25-1 and TRBJ2-3, with D possibly being TRBD2 (5 bases). Trimming removed 2 bases from V and 5 bases from J, with 14 bases in between. Per germline, CDR1 MGHDK and CDR2 SYGVNS. The CDR3 runs to 15 residues. DNA of the CDR3: TGTGCCAGCAGTGAAAGCGGCGGGTATATAGATACGCAGTATTTT. Translation gives CASSESGGYIDTQYF.

This clone was found once. This chain joins TRBV2 and TRBJ1-5; weak D call: TRBD1 (5 bases). The CDR3 runs 13 residues. The germline V and J ends were trimmed by 9 bases and 4 bases, with 13 bases remaining between them. The V gene's germline CDR1 is SNHLY and CDR2 FYNNEI. DNA for the CDR3: TGTGCCAGTACACTGGACATAAATCAGCCCCAGCATTTT. Translating gives CASTLDINQPQHF.

The V gene is TRBV2, the J gene TRBJ2-7; possible D gene TRBD2, 5 bases. The CDR3 runs 14 residues. Trimming left V 4 bases short and J 0 bases short, with 10 bases between. Germline V gene sequence: CDR1 SNHLY, CDR2 FYNNEI. The CDR3 loop reads CASSASTISYEQYF. The CDR3 region has the DNA TGTGCCAGCAGTGCTAGCACGATCTCCTACGAGCAGTACTTC. Variable domain in full (rest from reference TRBV2 and TRBJ2-7): EPEVTQTPSHQVTQMGQEVILRCVPISNHLYFYWYRQILGQKVEFLVSFYNNEISEKSEIFDDQFSVERPDGSNFTLKIRSTKLEDSAMYFCASSASTISYEQYFGPGTRLTVT.

CDR3 amino acids: CASSYAQSGGYTF. The CDR3, as DNA: TGTGCCAGCAGTTACGCGCAGTCAGGTGGCTACACCTTC. The gene calls are TRBV6-5 and TRBJ1-2; D is unclear. Deletions cut 2 bases from V and 7 bases from J, with 11 bases between. The CDR3 has 13 amino acids. Per germline, CDR1 MNHEY and CDR2 SVGAGI.

The table lists this clone with a few counts. Other nucleotide sequences in the sample specify the same CDR3. J is TRBJ2-7 and V is TRBV7-6, with a weak D call TRBD1 (6 bases). The V gene lost 2 bases and the J gene lost 2 bases, with 13 bases spanning the gap. The germline V gene has CDR1 SGHVS and CDR2 FNYEAQ. CDR3 length: 15 amino acids. CDR3 sequence reads: CASSLLTGNAYEQYF. CDR3 coding DNA: TGTGCCAGCAGCTTACTAACAGGGAATGCCTACGAGCAGTACTTC.

The chain uses TRBV9 and TRBJ1-1; TRBD1 agrees at 8 bases. The CDR3 spans 15 residues. Losses at the gene ends were 3 bases for V and 7 bases for J; bases not matched to a gene: 11. Germline CDR1 reads SGDLS; CDR2 reads YYNGEE. The CDR3 nucleotides read TGTGCCAGCAGCGGTGAAGGGACAGGAGGGGGTGAAGCTTTCTTT. Translation gives CASSGEGTGGGEAFF.

The chain carries TRBV3-1 (or the pseudogene TRBV3-2) and TRBJ2-5; the match to TRBD2 covers 9 bases. Germline CDR1 and CDR2: LGHDT and YNNKEL (reference sequence). This CDR3 has 14 amino acids. V shed 2 bases, J shed 2 bases, and the junction held 0 bases outside the gene matches. This chain's CDR3 is CASSQSGGQETQYF. Written as DNA, the CDR3 is TGTGCCAGCAGCCAAAGCGGGGGGCAAGAGACCCAGTACTTC.

The V gene is TRBV5-1, the J gene TRBJ1-1; 11 bases are a match to TRBD1. The CDR3 contains 15 residues. The ends lost 4 bases at V and 3 bases at J; junction bases unmatched: 5. Germline CDR1 reads SGHRS; CDR2 reads YFSETQ. The CDR3 DNA sequence: TGCGCCAGCAGCCCGGGGGACAGGGGGTACACTGAAGCTTTCTTT. It yields the protein CASSPGDRGYTEAFF.